These 19 T cell receptor beta chains share one sample of origin, sequenced in a study of blood T cells in healthy people across ages. Primed by a sample-barcoded 5' primer and a J-beta primer mix, a second PCR proceeded for 7 to 11 cycles. Each CDR3 protein is one row after TCRdb ran MiXCR on the 5' RACE reads. The sample lists over 1,500,000 distinct CDR3 sequences; 49% were seen once. Sequenced: blood. The source of these receptors is a woman aged 40 to 50 in good health.

The chain uses TRBV27 and TRBJ1-5; possible D gene TRBD1, 6 bases. Trimming shortened V by 1 base and J by 7 bases, and 14 bases separated the two germline ends. The CDR3 has 15 residues. Per germline, CDR1 MNHEY and CDR2 SMNVEV (reference sequence). The CDR3 DNA sequence: TGTGCCAGCAGTTTATGGGGGGGCGCAGGACAGCCCCAGCATTTT. As protein: CASSLWGGAGQPQHF.

The V and J genes are TRBV4-2 and TRBJ1-5; D remains unclear. Deletions cut 4 bases from V and 2 bases from J, with 12 bases between. Germline CDR1 is LGHNA and CDR2 is YNFKEQ. This CDR3 has 15 amino acids. This chain's CDR3 is CASSRSLLGNQPQHF. DNA for the CDR3: TGTGCCAGCAGCCGAAGCCTCTTGGGCAATCAGCCCCAGCATTTT.

This clonotype has more than one count but fewer than ten. This rearrangement joins TRBV28 to TRBJ2-7; 10 nucleotides match TRBD2. The V segment lost 2 bases and the J segment 2 bases; nucleotides outside the gene matches: 6. This CDR3 has 16 residues. Germline V gives CDR1 MDHEN, CDR2 SYDVKM. CDR3 coding DNA: TGTGCCAGCAGTTTAGAAGTAGCGGGGGGACCCTACGAGCAGTACTTC. Translating it yields CASSLEVAGGPYEQYF. The variable domain in full, with the rest retrieved from reference TRBV28 and TRBJ2-7, is DVKVTQSSRYLVKRTGEKVFLECVQDMDHENMFWYRQDPGLGLRLIYFSYDVKMKEKGDIPEGYSVSREKKERFSLILESASTNQTSMYLCASSLEVAGGPYEQYFGPGTRLTVT.

The genes are TRBV7-9 and TRBJ2-7, with D possibly TRBD2 on 5 matching bases. CDR3 size: 15 residues. Trimming shortened V by 1 base and J by 4 bases, and 14 bases separated the two germline ends. CDR1 and CDR2 (germline): SEHNR, FQNEAQ (reference sequence). The CDR3 protein is CASSLEGSFTYEQYF. DNA for the CDR3: TGTGCCAGCAGCTTAGAAGGGAGCTTCACTTACGAGCAGTACTTC.

This clonotype was picked up a small number of times. The CDR3 here is CASRGGGRDTQYF. The CDR3 nucleotides read TGTGCCAGCAGAGGGGGGGGAAGGGATACGCAGTATTTT. The V gene is TRBV6-5, the J gene TRBJ2-3; perhaps TRBD2 as D (7 bases). Germline CDR1 and CDR2: MNHEY and SVGAGI. The CDR3 is 13 residues long. The germline V and J ends were trimmed by 6 bases and 6 bases, with 13 bases remaining between them.

The rearrangement links TRBV6-2 or TRBV6-3 to TRBJ2-4; TRBD2 might be the D (7 bases). The J call is uncertain, as TRBJ2-7 better fits the DNA end. The CDR3 extends over 12 amino acids. Germline CDR1 and CDR2: MNHEY and SVGEGT. This CDR3 is CASHRGGYEQYF. In DNA, the CDR3 is TGTGCCAGCCATAGGGGGGGATACGAGCAGTACTTC.

The rearrangement uses TRBV29-1 and TRBJ2-1; D is possibly TRBD2 (6 bases). Trimming removed 0 bases at V and 3 bases at J, with 15 bases between. The length of the CDR3 is 16 residues. Germline V CDR1 and CDR2: SQVTM, ANQGSEA. The CDR3 region has the DNA TGCAGCGTTGAAGATATACCAGGGAGGAACTACAATGAGCAGTTCTTC. Translated, it gives CSVEDIPGRNYNEQFF.

The chain uses TRBV20-1 and TRBJ2-5; no reliable D call. Germline CDR1 is DFQATT and CDR2 is SNEGSKA (reference sequence). V lost 3 bases to trimming and J lost 2 bases, with 10 bases between them. The CDR3 contains 13 residues. The CDR3 sequence: CSARPSLQETQYF. The DNA of the CDR3 is TGCAGTGCTAGGCCGTCATTACAAGAGACCCAGTACTTC.

In regard to this clonotype: This could be a read error, since a much larger clone is one nucleotide away. This rearrangement joins TRBV4-1 to TRBJ2-5; perhaps TRBD1 as D (6 bases). V shed 4 bases and J shed 11 bases, with 23 bases lying between them. This CDR3 comprises 15 residues. Per germline, CDR1 MGHRA and CDR2 YSYEKL. The CDR3 DNA is TGCGCCAGCAGCCCGACCACGCAGGGGTCCTACCAGCAGTACTTC. This codes for CASSPTTQGSYQQYF.

Only one count was recorded for this clonotype. The chain combines TRBV18 with TRBJ2-7; TRBD2 matches at 8 bases. Germline CDR1 is KGHSH and CDR2 is LQKENI. The CDR3 runs to 15 residues. The junction had 7 bases not matched to a gene; V was cut back by 3 bases and J by 3 bases. As DNA, the CDR3 is TGTGCCAGCTCACCGGGACTAGTGGGGCTCTACGAGCAGTACTTC. This codes for CASSPGLVGLYEQYF.

The chain uses TRBV7-9 and TRBJ2-5; no reliable D call. Trimming stripped 0 bases from V and 2 bases from J, with 13 bases between. Per germline, CDR1 SEHNR and CDR2 FQNEAQ (reference sequence). This CDR3 is 16 amino acids long. DNA for the CDR3: TGTGCCAGCAGCTTAGCGCCCCAAGGCTTACAAGAGACCCAGTACTTC. Its translation: CASSLAPQGLQETQYF.

The chain combines TRBV6-5 with TRBJ1-5; TRBD1 matches 9 bases. The CDR3 covers 15 residues. V was clipped by 6 bases and J by 5 bases; unmatched bases: 8. Germline loops: CDR1 MNHEY, CDR2 SVGAGI. The CDR3 reads CASRETGGRDQPQHF. The CDR3 DNA follows: TGTGCCAGCAGAGAAACAGGGGGCAGGGATCAGCCCCAGCATTTT.

V is TRBV15 and J is TRBJ1-6; possibly TRBD1 for D (5 bases). CDR3 length: 15 amino acids. Trimming stripped 5 bases from V and 9 bases from J, with 17 bases between. CDR1 LNHNV and CDR2 YYDKDF come from the germline V gene (reference sequence). The CDR3 DNA reads TGTGCCACCAGCGCTCCTGGGGGTTTAGGTTCACCCCTCCACTTT. It specifies CATSAPGGLGSPLHF.

The chain links TRBV7-2 to TRBJ2-5; tentative D call: TRBD1 (6 bases). The V end lost 5 bases, the J end lost 13 bases, and 23 bases lay between the germline ends. The germline V gene has CDR1 SGHTA and CDR2 FQGNSA. The CDR3 extends over 14 amino acids. The DNA for the CDR3 is TGTGCCAGCAGCCTGGGCGTGGGGGCCCACCCCAGGTACTTC. Its translation is CASSLGVGAHPRYF.

The CDR3 is CASSQDAGGNGYTF. In DNA, the CDR3 is TGCGCCAGCAGCCAAGATGCCGGCGGAAATGGCTACACCTTC. This chain uses TRBV4-3 with TRBJ1-2, with D uncertain. Germline-derived CDR1 and CDR2 are LGHNA and YSLEER. The CDR3 contains 14 residues. Trimming pared 0 bases from V and 6 bases from J, leaving 11 bases between.

This clonotype has a count of ten or more. The chain carries TRBV28 and TRBJ2-4; D uncertain. CDR1 MDHEN and CDR2 SYDVKM come from the germline V gene. The V gene lost 3 bases and the J gene lost 0 bases, with 9 bases spanning the gap. The CDR3 contains 15 residues. The CDR3 DNA follows: TGTGCCAGCAGTTTGTCTCTTCTAGCCAAAAACATTCAGTACTTC. Its translation: CASSLSLLAKNIQYF.

The chain is built from TRBV14 and TRBJ2-1; D is possibly TRBD1 (5 bases). The germline gives CDR1 SGHDN, CDR2 FVKESK. The V end lost 0 bases, the J end lost 9 bases, and 18 bases lay between the germline ends. The CDR3 is 16 amino acids. The CDR3 coding sequence is TGTGCCAGCAGCCAAGATCCAGTTCCACAGGCTACTGAGCAGTTCTTC. The encoded protein is CASSQDPVPQATEQFF.

This chain links TRBV6-2 or TRBV6-3 with TRBJ2-5; 7 nucleotides align to TRBD2. The CDR3 has 15 amino acids. Germline V gene sequence: CDR1 MNHEY, CDR2 SVGEGT. With 0 bases clipped from V and 3 bases from J, the junction kept 4 bases outside the gene matches. The CDR3 spells CASSYSGGSEETQYF. CDR3 coding DNA: TGTGCCAGCAGTTACTCCGGGGGGAGCGAAGAGACCCAGTACTTC.

This chain joins TRBV20-1 and TRBJ1-1; a possible D gene is TRBD1 (5 bases). CDR1 and CDR2 from the germline V gene are DFQATT and SNEGSKA (reference sequence). Trimming took 2 bases from V and 7 from J, leaving 5 bases between them. This CDR3 has 10 residues. The CDR3 bases are TGCAGTGCTAGACAGGGTGAAGCTTTCTTT. It is translated as CSARQGEAFF.